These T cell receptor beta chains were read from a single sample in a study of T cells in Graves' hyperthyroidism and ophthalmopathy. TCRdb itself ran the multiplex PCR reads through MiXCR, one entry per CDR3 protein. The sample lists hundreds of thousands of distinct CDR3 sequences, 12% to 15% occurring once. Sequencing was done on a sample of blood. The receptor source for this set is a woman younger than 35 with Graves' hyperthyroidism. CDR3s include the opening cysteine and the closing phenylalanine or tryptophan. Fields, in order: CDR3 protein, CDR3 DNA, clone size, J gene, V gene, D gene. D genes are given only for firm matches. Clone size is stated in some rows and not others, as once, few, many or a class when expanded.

cdr3_aa: CASSPDRFSGNTIYF
cdr3_nt: TGTGCCAGCAGTCCGGACAGGTTCTCTGGAAACACCATATATTTT
clone_size: many
j_call: TRBJ1-3
v_call: TRBV6-1
d_call: TRBD1

cdr3_aa: CASSVSGTGYLNEQFF
cdr3_nt: TGTGCCAGCAGCGTATCCGGGACAGGGTATTTGAATGAGCAGTTCTTC
clone_size: many
j_call: TRBJ2-1
v_call: TRBV6-1
d_call: TRBD1

cdr3_aa: CASSEWDEQFF
cdr3_nt: TGTGCCAGCAGTGAATGGGATGAGCAGTTCTTC
clone_size: many
j_call: TRBJ2-1
v_call: TRBV2
d_call: .

cdr3_aa: CASSSTGAYNQPQHF
cdr3_nt: TGTGCCAGCAGCTCTACAGGCGCCTACAATCAGCCCCAGCATTTT
clone_size: few
j_call: TRBJ1-5
v_call: TRBV7-2
d_call: .

cdr3_aa: CSARDRGRTSEGSKTNYGYTF
cdr3_nt: TGCAGTGCTAGAGATCGGGGACGCACCTCAGAGGGATCAAAAACTAACTATGGCTACACCTTC
clone_size: once
j_call: TRBJ1-2
v_call: TRBV20-1
d_call: .

cdr3_aa: CASSYTLGTSGRGGGELFF
cdr3_nt: TGTGCCAGCAGTTACACCCTAGGGACTAGCGGGAGGGGTGGCGGGGAGCTGTTTTTT
clone_size: .
j_call: TRBJ2-2
v_call: TRBV6-6
d_call: TRBD2

cdr3_aa: CSARDAQRPGANVLTF
cdr3_nt: TGCAGTGCTAGAGACGCACAGAGACCTGGGGCCAACGTCCTGACTTTC
clone_size: few
j_call: TRBJ2-6
v_call: TRBV20-1
d_call: .

cdr3_aa: CASSYSNNENQPQHF
cdr3_nt: TGTGCCAGCAGTTACTCCAATAACGAAAATCAGCCCCAGCATTTT
clone_size: .
j_call: TRBJ1-5
v_call: TRBV6-5
d_call: .

cdr3_aa: CASGGPSERLSYEQYF
cdr3_nt: TGTGCCAGTGGGGGGCCCTCCGAGCGGTTATCCTACGAGCAGTACTTC
clone_size: .
j_call: TRBJ2-7
v_call: TRBV19
d_call: .

cdr3_aa: CASSLQFDSLYSGANVLTF
cdr3_nt: TGTGCCAGCAGCTTACAGTTCGACAGTTTATACTCTGGGGCCAACGTCCTGACTTTC
clone_size: few
j_call: TRBJ2-6
v_call: TRBV7-9
d_call: .

cdr3_aa: CASSVVGYTGELFF
cdr3_nt: TGTGCCAGCAGCGTAGTGGGTTACACCGGGGAGCTGTTTTTT
clone_size: few
j_call: TRBJ2-2
v_call: TRBV9
d_call: .

cdr3_aa: CASRGQAVALYEQYF
cdr3_nt: TGTGCCAGCAGGGGACAGGCGGTGGCACTCTACGAGCAGTACTTC
clone_size: .
j_call: TRBJ2-7
v_call: TRBV6-1
d_call: TRBD1

cdr3_aa: CASSLDPGPKREQYF
cdr3_nt: TGTGCCAGCAGCTTAGATCCCGGTCCTAAGCGCGAGCAGTACTTC
clone_size: many
j_call: TRBJ2-7
v_call: TRBV7-2
d_call: .

cdr3_aa: CSVRQGDYEQYF
cdr3_nt: TGCAGCGTTCGACAGGGGGACTACGAGCAGTACTTC
clone_size: many
j_call: TRBJ2-7
v_call: TRBV29-1
d_call: TRBD1

cdr3_aa: CASSLWGVGREKLFF
cdr3_nt: TGTGCCAGCAGTTTATGGGGAGTGGGTCGGGAAAAACTGTTTTTT
clone_size: .
j_call: TRBJ1-4
v_call: TRBV28
d_call: .

cdr3_aa: CASSPGGRSGNTIYF
cdr3_nt: TGTGCCAGTTCCCCGGGGGGCAGGTCTGGAAACACCATATATTTT
clone_size: .
j_call: TRBJ1-3
v_call: TRBV9
d_call: .

cdr3_aa: CASSPKWGTSGYEQYF
cdr3_nt: TGCGCCAGCAGCCCTAAATGGGGGACTAGCGGATACGAGCAGTACTTC
clone_size: many
j_call: TRBJ2-7
v_call: TRBV4-1
d_call: TRBD2

cdr3_aa: CASSQTAGAYEQYF
cdr3_nt: TGCGCCAGCAGCCAAACAGCGGGAGCCTACGAGCAGTACTTC
clone_size: few
j_call: TRBJ2-7
v_call: TRBV4-1
d_call: TRBD2

cdr3_aa: CASSLVTGRLNTEAFF
cdr3_nt: TGTGCCAGCAGCTTGGTAACGGGGCGCTTGAACACTGAAGCTTTCTTT
clone_size: many
j_call: TRBJ1-1
v_call: TRBV5-6
d_call: .

cdr3_aa: CASSYQSSGETQYF
cdr3_nt: TGTGCCAGCAGTTACCAATCAAGCGGAGAGACCCAGTACTTC
clone_size: few
j_call: TRBJ2-5
v_call: TRBV6-5
d_call: .

cdr3_aa: CASSLMEGGLHYEQYF
cdr3_nt: TGCGCCAGCAGCTTGATGGAGGGCGGATTACACTACGAGCAGTACTTC
clone_size: .
j_call: TRBJ2-7
v_call: TRBV5-1
d_call: .

cdr3_aa: CASTLDRGSGQPQHF
cdr3_nt: TGTGCCAGCACCCTGGACCGAGGGTCAGGTCAGCCCCAGCATTTT
clone_size: many
j_call: TRBJ1-5
v_call: TRBV6-1
d_call: .

cdr3_aa: CASSPWTGGSGANVLTF
cdr3_nt: TGTGCCAGCAGCCCTTGGACAGGGGGCTCTGGGGCCAACGTCCTGACTTTC
clone_size: few
j_call: TRBJ2-6
v_call: TRBV11-3
d_call: TRBD1

cdr3_aa: CASSYEGASYEQYF
cdr3_nt: TGTGCCAGCAGTTACGAGGGTGCGTCCTACGAGCAGTACTTC
clone_size: few
j_call: TRBJ2-7
v_call: TRBV6-2/TRBV6-3
d_call: .

cdr3_aa: CASTSGGQGRYEQYF
cdr3_nt: TGTGCCAGCACCTCCGGCGGACAGGGAAGATACGAGCAGTACTTC
clone_size: many
j_call: TRBJ2-7
v_call: TRBV7-9
d_call: TRBD1

cdr3_aa: CASSPRPSDYTF
cdr3_nt: TGTGCCAGCAGCCCCCGACCTTCGGACTACACCTTC
clone_size: many
j_call: TRBJ1-2
v_call: TRBV11-3
d_call: .

cdr3_aa: CASSRYGTGYNYGYTF
cdr3_nt: TGTGCCAGCAGCCGATACGGTACAGGGTACAACTATGGCTACACCTTC
clone_size: few
j_call: TRBJ1-2
v_call: TRBV7-9
d_call: .

cdr3_aa: CSARVGGELFF
cdr3_nt: TGCAGTGCTAGAGTTGGCGGGGAGCTGTTTTTT
clone_size: many
j_call: TRBJ2-2
v_call: TRBV20-1
d_call: .

cdr3_aa: CASSTEGQGARTNQPQHF
cdr3_nt: TGTGCCAGTAGTACCGAGGGACAGGGGGCAAGAACCAATCAGCCCCAGCATTTT
clone_size: .
j_call: TRBJ1-5
v_call: TRBV19
d_call: TRBD1

cdr3_aa: CASSGGPRETQYF
cdr3_nt: TGTGCCAGCAGCGGGGGACCACGGGAGACCCAGTACTTC
clone_size: .
j_call: TRBJ2-5
v_call: TRBV9
d_call: .

cdr3_aa: CASSQEGDSNQPQHF
cdr3_nt: TGTGCCAGCAGCCAAGAGGGGGATAGCAATCAGCCCCAGCATTTT
clone_size: .
j_call: TRBJ1-5
v_call: TRBV3-1
d_call: .

cdr3_aa: CASSSGTIGRPGELFF
cdr3_nt: TGTGCCAGCAGCTCGGGGACTATTGGGCGACCCGGGGAGCTGTTTTTT
clone_size: few
j_call: TRBJ2-2
v_call: TRBV7-2
d_call: TRBD2

cdr3_aa: CASSFRGLDFPGELFF
cdr3_nt: TGTGCCAGCAGCTTTCGGGGCCTAGATTTTCCCGGGGAGCTGTTTTTT
clone_size: .
j_call: TRBJ2-2
v_call: TRBV5-4
d_call: .

cdr3_aa: CASSLFSGGSYNEQFF
cdr3_nt: TGTGCCAGCAGCTTGTTCAGCGGGGGTTCCTACAATGAGCAGTTCTTC
clone_size: few
j_call: TRBJ2-1
v_call: TRBV5-8
d_call: TRBD2

cdr3_aa: CASSLGLAGGQSSYEQYF
cdr3_nt: TGTGCCAGCAGCTTAGGCCTAGCGGGAGGACAAAGCTCCTACGAGCAGTACTTC
clone_size: many
j_call: TRBJ2-7
v_call: TRBV7-9
d_call: TRBD2